Each of the 22 T cell receptor beta chains below was sequenced from the same sample in a study of T cell repertoires in cytomegalovirus infection. MiXCR was run by TCRdb on the reads, yielding one entry per CDR3 protein. This sample yields around 200,000 distinct CDR3 sequences, of which approximately 18% are seen a single time; roughly 24% belongs to the top ten. The specimen was CD8+ T cells from PBMCs. The receptors stem from a human donor in good health (CMV status not recorded). Some clones in this sample may be carry-over from other donors' samples.

This clonotype was seen a handful of times. The gene calls are TRBV28 and TRBJ2-7; 10 bases map to TRBD1. J gave up 1 base and V 3 bases, and 6 bases lay outside the gene matches. From germline, CDR1 is MDHEN and CDR2 SYDVKM. The CDR3 contains 16 residues. Here the CDR3 DNA reads TGTGCCAGCAGTTTTGGGACAGGGGCCGATTCCTACGAGCAGTACTTC. Protein: CASSFGTGADSYEQYF.

CDR3 amino acids: CASSQGQGYDEQYF. Here the CDR3 DNA reads TGCGCCAGCAGCCAGGGTCAGGGGTACGACGAGCAGTACTTC. V and J are TRBV4-3 and TRBJ2-7; D is possibly TRBD1 (6 bases). V lost 3 bases and J 5 bases, leaving 14 bases between the germline ends. The CDR3 covers 14 residues. Per the germline V gene, CDR1 is LGHNA and CDR2 is YSLEER.

The chain combines TRBV7-9 with TRBJ2-1; weak D call: TRBD1 (5 bases). Trimming took 4 bases from V and 6 from J, leaving 13 bases between them. Germline V gene data show CDR1 as SEHNR and CDR2 as FQNEAQ (reference sequence). CDR3 length: 14 residues. CDR3 residues: CASSSTRQSNEQFF. For the CDR3, the DNA is TGTGCCAGCAGCTCCACCCGACAGTCCAATGAGCAGTTCTTC.

The chain uses TRBV4-3 and TRBJ2-5, with a weak D call TRBD2 (5 bases). V dropped 5 bases and J dropped 3 bases, with 16 bases sitting between them. The germline gives CDR1 LGHNA, CDR2 YSLEER. This CDR3 contains 15 residues. In DNA form, the CDR3 reads TGCGCCAGCAGCTGGGCCAGGACGGGGAAAGAGACCCAGTACTTC. This codes for CASSWARTGKETQYF.

V and J are TRBV15 and TRBJ1-1; unclear D gene. CDR1 and CDR2 (germline): LNHNV, YYDKDF (reference sequence). V was shortened by 7 bases and J by 1 base, with 13 bases between the two germline ends. This CDR3 has 14 amino acids. The CDR3 region has the DNA TGTGCCACCATCTCGAGTCGGCCGAACACTGAAGCTTTCTTT. Translated: CATISSRPNTEAFF.

In this sample, this clonotype turned up many times. This chain connects TRBV12-3 or TRBV12-4 to TRBJ1-1; D gene uncertain. Between the trimmed V and J ends, which lost 3 bases and 8 bases, there was a span of 7 bases. The CDR3 totals 11 residues. CDR3 in amino acids: CASSFGVEAFF. DNA of the CDR3: TGTGCCAGCAGTTTCGGTGTAGAAGCTTTCTTT.

The chain combines TRBV29-1 with TRBJ2-2; D may be TRBD1 (6 bases). V gave up 2 bases and J gave up 0 bases, with 13 bases separating them. CDR3 length: 16 amino acids. Germline V gene data show CDR1 as SQVTM and CDR2 as ANQGSEA. CDR3 bases: TGCAGCGTTGAAACCAGGGGAAGATCGAACACCGGGGAGCTGTTTTTT. Its protein is CSVETRGRSNTGELFF.

This clonotype was detected only a few times. The chain combines TRBV15 with TRBJ1-2, with D uncertain. V dropped 0 bases and J dropped 3 bases, with 11 bases sitting between them. The CDR3 spans 15 residues. CDR1 is LNHNV and CDR2 is YYDKDF in the germline V gene (reference sequence). CDR3 sequence: CATSRDGGWDYGYTF. In nucleotides, the CDR3 is TGTGCCACCAGCAGAGATGGTGGCTGGGACTATGGCTACACCTTC.

The chain combines TRBV4-1 with TRBJ2-7, with 8 bases aligning to TRBD2. This CDR3 spans 13 amino acids. Trimming took 4 bases from V and 5 from J; bases not matched to a gene: 4. Looked up from germline, CDR1 is MGHRA and CDR2 is YSYEKL. CDR3 in amino acids: CASSRGGRDEQYF. Here the CDR3 DNA reads TGCGCCAGCAGCCGCGGGGGGCGCGACGAGCAGTACTTC.

V is TRBV7-2 and J is TRBJ1-2; D gene unclear. Germline V gives CDR1 SGHTA, CDR2 FQGNSA. Trimming left V 2 bases short and J 5 bases short, with 6 bases between. This CDR3 comprises 12 residues. CDR3 sequence (DNA): TGTGCCAGCAGCTTAAACAGTTATGGCTACACCTTC. Protein: CASSLNSYGYTF.

V and J are TRBV4-1 and TRBJ2-5, with 16 bases matching TRBD2. J lost 5 bases, V lost 1 base, and 4 bases had no gene match. Germline CDR1 is MGHRA and CDR2 is YSYEKL. The length of the CDR3 is 17 residues. As DNA, the CDR3 is TGCGCCAGCAGCCAAGTAGGGACTAGCGGGGGGGACGAGACCCAGTACTTC. Residues: CASSQVGTSGGDETQYF.

V and J are TRBV7-9 and TRBJ1-4; D unresolved. The germline gives CDR1 SEHNR, CDR2 FQNEAQ (reference sequence). The V end was cut by 7 bases, the J end by 3 bases, with 21 bases between. The length of the CDR3 is 17 residues. The CDR3 DNA follows: TGTGCCAGCACCATGAGGGAGAATCAACTGGCTAATGAAAAACTGTTTTTT. It translates to CASTMRENQLANEKLFF.

V gene TRBV4-1 combines with J gene TRBJ2-2; TRBD1 agrees at 9 bases. Germline V gives CDR1 MGHRA, CDR2 YSYEKL. Trimming cost V 5 bases and J 5 bases; bases outside gene matches: 6. CDR3 length: 15 amino acids. The CDR3 is CASSTGTGWTGELFF. The CDR3 DNA is TGCGCCAGCAGCACCGGGACAGGGTGGACCGGGGAGCTGTTTTTT.

This clonotype was seen more than once but under ten times. The chain links TRBV7-9 to TRBJ1-2, with 8 nucleotides matching TRBD1. V was pared by 8 bases and J by 7 bases, with 12 bases of the junction left unmatched. CDR3 length: 14 residues. Germline values: CDR1 SEHNR, CDR2 FQNEAQ (reference sequence). The CDR3, as DNA: TGTGCCAGCTCCCTGACGGGCCAGGGGGCTGGCTACACCTTC. It codes for CASSLTGQGAGYTF.

The genes are TRBV6-2 or TRBV6-3 and TRBJ2-2, with D uncertain. In germline, CDR1 is MNHEY, CDR2 SVGEGT. Trimming stripped 10 bases from V and 0 bases from J, with 9 bases between. The CDR3 has 13 amino acids. The CDR3 nucleotides are TGTGCCACCGCCAGTGCGAACACCGGGGAGCTGTTTTTT. It codes for CATASANTGELFF.

This clonotype was detected ten times or more. V usage is TRBV7-8 and J usage is TRBJ1-1; D not resolved. V was shortened by 0 bases and J by 1 base, with 12 bases between the two germline ends. Germline CDR1 is SGHVS and CDR2 is FQNEAQ. The CDR3 sequence is 16 residues long. This CDR3 is CASSLALTYRNTEAFF. DNA for the CDR3: TGTGCCAGCAGCTTAGCATTGACTTATCGGAACACTGAAGCTTTCTTT.

The V gene is TRBV30, the J gene TRBJ1-1; D gene uncertain. Germline values: CDR1 GTSNPN, CDR2 SVGIG (reference sequence). The CDR3 is 12 residues long. Deletions cut 0 bases from V and 10 bases from J, with 12 bases between. As DNA, the CDR3 is TGTGCCTGGAGTGTACGGGCAGGAGGAGCTTTCTTT. This encodes CAWSVRAGGAFF.

CDR3 sequence: CASSLELTSGGYNEQFF. The CDR3 coding sequence is TGTGCCAGCAGCTTGGAGCTGACTAGCGGGGGCTACAATGAGCAGTTCTTC. The gene calls are TRBV5-4 and TRBJ2-1, with 12 bases that match TRBD2. Germline values: CDR1 SGHNT, CDR2 YYREEE (reference sequence). Germline trimming cut 0 bases from V and 3 bases from J; bases unmatched to any gene: 4. This CDR3 spans 17 amino acids.

This clonotype was picked up a small number of times. The chain recombines TRBV7-6 with TRBJ2-2, with 7 nucleotides matching TRBD1. The CDR3 has 15 residues. Trimming at V came to 4 bases and at J to 3 bases, leaving 5 bases not matched to a gene. The V gene's germline CDR1 is SGHVS and CDR2 FNYEAQ. For the CDR3, the DNA is TGTGCCAGCAGCTCCTGGACAGGATACACCGGGGAGCTGTTTTTT. It codes for CASSSWTGYTGELFF.

This sequence joins TRBV27 and TRBJ1-2; D is ambiguous. Deletions cut 0 bases from V and 7 bases from J, with 15 bases between. Per germline, CDR1 MNHEY and CDR2 SMNVEV (reference sequence). CDR3 length: 15 residues. The CDR3 region is CASSLSFPGNAGYTF. The CDR3 bases are TGTGCCAGCAGTTTATCGTTCCCCGGGAACGCTGGCTACACCTTC.

The chain has TRBV28 and TRBJ1-5; no clear D. This CDR3 is built from 14 residues. Germline V CDR1 and CDR2: MDHEN, SYDVKM. V lost 2 bases, J lost 4 bases, and 9 bases lay in between. As DNA, the CDR3 is TGTGCCAGCAGTTTACGCCCGGGGAATCAGCCCCAGCATTTT. Encoded protein: CASSLRPGNQPQHF.

CDR3 nucleotides: TGTGCCAGCCAGATGGCAGGGGGTACTAATGAAAAACTGTTTTTT. Translating gives CASQMAGGTNEKLFF. The rearrangement uses TRBV6-5 and TRBJ1-4; 7 bases align to TRBD1. The CDR3 consists of 15 residues. Germline assignment: CDR1 MNHEY and CDR2 SVGAGI. J gave up 2 bases and V 8 bases, and 8 bases lay outside the gene matches.